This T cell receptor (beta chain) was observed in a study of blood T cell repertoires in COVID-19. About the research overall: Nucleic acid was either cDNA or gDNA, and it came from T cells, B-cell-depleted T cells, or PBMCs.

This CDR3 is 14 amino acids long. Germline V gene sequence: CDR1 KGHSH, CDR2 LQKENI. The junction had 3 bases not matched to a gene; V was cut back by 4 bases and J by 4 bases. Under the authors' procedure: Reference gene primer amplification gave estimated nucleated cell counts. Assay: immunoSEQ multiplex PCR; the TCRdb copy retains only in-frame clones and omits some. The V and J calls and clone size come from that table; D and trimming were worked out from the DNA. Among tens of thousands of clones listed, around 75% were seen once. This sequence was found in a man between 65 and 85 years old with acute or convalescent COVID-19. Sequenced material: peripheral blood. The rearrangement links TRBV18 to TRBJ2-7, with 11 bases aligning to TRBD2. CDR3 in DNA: TGTGCCAGCTCACTAGCGGGAGGGCCTTACGAGCAGTACTTC. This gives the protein CASSLAGGPYEQYF.